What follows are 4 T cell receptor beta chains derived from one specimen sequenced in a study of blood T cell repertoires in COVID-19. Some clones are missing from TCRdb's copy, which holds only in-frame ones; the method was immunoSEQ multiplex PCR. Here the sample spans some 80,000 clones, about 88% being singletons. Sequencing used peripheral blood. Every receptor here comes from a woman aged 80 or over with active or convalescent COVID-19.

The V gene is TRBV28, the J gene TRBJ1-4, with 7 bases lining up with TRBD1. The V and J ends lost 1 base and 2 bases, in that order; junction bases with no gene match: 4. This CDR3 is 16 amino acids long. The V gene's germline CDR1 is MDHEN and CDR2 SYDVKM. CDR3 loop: CASSLFTGATNEKLFF. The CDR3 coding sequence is TGTGCCAGCAGTTTATTTACAGGGGCGACTAATGAAAAACTGTTTTTT.

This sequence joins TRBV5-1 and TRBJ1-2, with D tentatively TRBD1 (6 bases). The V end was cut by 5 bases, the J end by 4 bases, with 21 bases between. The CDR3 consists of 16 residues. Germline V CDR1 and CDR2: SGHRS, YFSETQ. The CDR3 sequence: CASRPGDRFGAYGYTF. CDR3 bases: TGCGCCAGCAGACCCGGAGACAGGTTCGGTGCCTATGGCTACACCTTC.

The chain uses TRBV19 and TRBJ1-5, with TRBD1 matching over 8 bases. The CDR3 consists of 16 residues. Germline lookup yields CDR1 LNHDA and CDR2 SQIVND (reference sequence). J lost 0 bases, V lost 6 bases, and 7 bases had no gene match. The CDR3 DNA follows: TGTGCCAGTAGCGACAGGGGCCCTTATAGCAATCAGCCCCAGCATTTT. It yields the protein CASSDRGPYSNQPQHF. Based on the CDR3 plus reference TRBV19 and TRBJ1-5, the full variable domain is DGGITQSPKYLFRKEGQNVTLSCEQNLNHDAMYWYRQDPGQGLRLIYYSQIVNDFQKGDIAEGYSVSREKKESFPLTVTSAQKNPTAFYLCASSDRGPYSNQPQHFGDGTRLSIL.

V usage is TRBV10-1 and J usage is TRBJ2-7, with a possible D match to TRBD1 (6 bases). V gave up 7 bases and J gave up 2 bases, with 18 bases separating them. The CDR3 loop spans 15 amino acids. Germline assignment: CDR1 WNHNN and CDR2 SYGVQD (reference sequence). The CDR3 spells CASTEHRDTTYEQYF. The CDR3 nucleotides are TGCGCCAGCACCGAACACCGGGACACTACCTACGAGCAGTACTTC.